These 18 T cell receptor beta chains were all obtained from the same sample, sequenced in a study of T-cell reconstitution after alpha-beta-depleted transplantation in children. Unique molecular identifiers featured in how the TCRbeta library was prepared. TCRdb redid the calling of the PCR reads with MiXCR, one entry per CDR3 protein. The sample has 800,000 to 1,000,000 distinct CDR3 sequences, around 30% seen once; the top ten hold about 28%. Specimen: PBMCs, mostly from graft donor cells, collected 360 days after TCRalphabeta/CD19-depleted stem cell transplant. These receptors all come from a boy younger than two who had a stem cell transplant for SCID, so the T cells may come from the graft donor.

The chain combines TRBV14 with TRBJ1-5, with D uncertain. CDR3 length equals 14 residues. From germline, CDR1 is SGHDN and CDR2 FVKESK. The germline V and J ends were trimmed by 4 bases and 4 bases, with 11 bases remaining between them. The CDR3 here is CASSLRGWNQPQHF. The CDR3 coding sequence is TGTGCCAGCAGCCTACGAGGTTGGAATCAGCCCCAGCATTTT.

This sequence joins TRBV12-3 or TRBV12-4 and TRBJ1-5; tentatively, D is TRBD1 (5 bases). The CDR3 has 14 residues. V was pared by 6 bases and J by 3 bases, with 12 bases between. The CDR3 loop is CASRPGHLNQPQHF. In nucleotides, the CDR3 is TGTGCCAGCAGACCCGGACACCTCAATCAGCCCCAGCATTTT.

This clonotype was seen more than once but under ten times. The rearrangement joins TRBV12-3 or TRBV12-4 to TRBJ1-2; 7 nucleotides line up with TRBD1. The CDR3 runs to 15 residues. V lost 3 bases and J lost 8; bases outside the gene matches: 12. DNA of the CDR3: TGTGCCAGCAGTTTTCCCGGAGGGACAGCTGACGGCTACACCTTC. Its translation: CASSFPGGTADGYTF.

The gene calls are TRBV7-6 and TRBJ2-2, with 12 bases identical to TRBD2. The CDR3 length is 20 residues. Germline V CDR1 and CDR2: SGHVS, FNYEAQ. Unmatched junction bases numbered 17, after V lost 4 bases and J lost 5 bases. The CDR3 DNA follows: TGTGCCAGCAGCTCGCTTGTCTATTTGACTAGCGGGGGCAAGACCGGGGAGCTGTTTTTT. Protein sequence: CASSSLVYLTSGGKTGELFF.

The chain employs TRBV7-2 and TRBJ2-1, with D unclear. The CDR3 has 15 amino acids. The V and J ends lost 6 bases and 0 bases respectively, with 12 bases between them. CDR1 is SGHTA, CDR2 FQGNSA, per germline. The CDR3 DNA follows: TGTGCCAGCAGTCCTACCCTGAGCTCCTACAATGAGCAGTTCTTC. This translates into CASSPTLSSYNEQFF. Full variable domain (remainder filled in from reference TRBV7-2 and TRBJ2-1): GAGVSQSPSNKVTEKGKDVELRCDPISGHTALYWYRQSLGQGLEFLIYFQGNSAPDKSGLPSDRFSAERTGGSVSTLTIQRTQQEDSAVYLCASSPTLSSYNEQFFGPGTRLTVL.

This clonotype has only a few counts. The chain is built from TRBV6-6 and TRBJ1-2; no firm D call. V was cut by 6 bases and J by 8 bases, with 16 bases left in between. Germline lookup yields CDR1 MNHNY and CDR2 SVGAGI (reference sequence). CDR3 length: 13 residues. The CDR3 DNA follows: TGTGCCAGCAGCCTCGACCTGGTTTACGGCTACACCTTC. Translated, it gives CASSLDLVYGYTF.

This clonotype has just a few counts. The CDR3 reads CSARADRIYEQYF. The CDR3 DNA sequence: TGCAGTGCTAGAGCGGACCGAATCTACGAGCAGTACTTC. This chain connects TRBV20-1 to TRBJ2-7; D unclear. The CDR3 consists of 13 residues. Trimming took off 1 base at V and 3 bases at J, with 10 bases between the two ends. Germline lookup yields CDR1 DFQATT and CDR2 SNEGSKA (reference sequence).

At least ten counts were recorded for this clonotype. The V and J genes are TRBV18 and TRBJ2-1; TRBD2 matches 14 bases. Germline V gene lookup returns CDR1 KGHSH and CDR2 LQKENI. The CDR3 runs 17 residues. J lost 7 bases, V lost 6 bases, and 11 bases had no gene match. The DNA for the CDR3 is TGTGCCAGCTCGCCCAGACTAGCGGGGGGGCGATTGAATGAGCAGTTCTTC. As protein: CASSPRLAGGRLNEQFF.

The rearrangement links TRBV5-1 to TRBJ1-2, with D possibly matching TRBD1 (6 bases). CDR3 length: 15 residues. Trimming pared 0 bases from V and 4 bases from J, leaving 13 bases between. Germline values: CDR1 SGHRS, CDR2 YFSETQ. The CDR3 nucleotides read TGCGCCAGCAGCTTGGTCCGCACAGGGATCTATGGCTACACCTTC. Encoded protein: CASSLVRTGIYGYTF.

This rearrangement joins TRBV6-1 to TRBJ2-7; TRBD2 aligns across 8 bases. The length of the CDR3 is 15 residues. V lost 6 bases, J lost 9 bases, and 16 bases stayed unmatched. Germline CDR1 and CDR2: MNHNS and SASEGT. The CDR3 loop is CASSLYRAGAEGQYF. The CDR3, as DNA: TGTGCCAGCAGCCTATATAGAGCGGGGGCCGAAGGGCAGTACTTC.

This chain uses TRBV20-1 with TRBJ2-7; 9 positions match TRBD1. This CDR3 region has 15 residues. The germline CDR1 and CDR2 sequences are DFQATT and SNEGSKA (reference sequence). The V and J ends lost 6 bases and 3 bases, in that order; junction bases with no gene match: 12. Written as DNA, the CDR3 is TGCAGTGCAGATCAACGACAGGGGGTGCTCTACGAGCAGTACTTC. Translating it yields CSADQRQGVLYEQYF.

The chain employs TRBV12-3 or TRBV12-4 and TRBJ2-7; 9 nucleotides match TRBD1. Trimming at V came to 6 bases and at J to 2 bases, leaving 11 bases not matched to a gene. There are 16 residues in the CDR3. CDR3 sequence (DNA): TGTGCCAGCAGACCTAACTTTGGACAGGGGACCTACGAGCAGTACTTC. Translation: CASRPNFGQGTYEQYF.

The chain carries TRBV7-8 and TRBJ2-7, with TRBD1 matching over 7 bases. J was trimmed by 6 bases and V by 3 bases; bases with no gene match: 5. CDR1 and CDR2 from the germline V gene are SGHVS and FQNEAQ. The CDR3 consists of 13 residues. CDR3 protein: CASSFQGVSEQYF. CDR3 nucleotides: TGTGCCAGCAGCTTTCAGGGGGTCAGCGAGCAGTACTTC.

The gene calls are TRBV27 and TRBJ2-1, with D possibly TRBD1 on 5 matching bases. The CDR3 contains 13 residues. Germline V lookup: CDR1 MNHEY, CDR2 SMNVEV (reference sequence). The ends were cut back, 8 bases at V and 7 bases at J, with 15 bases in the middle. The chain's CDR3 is CASYGFKGNEQFF. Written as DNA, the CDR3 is TGTGCCAGCTATGGGTTCAAGGGGAATGAGCAGTTCTTC.

The CDR3 spells CASSSPGWVGGELFF. The DNA of the CDR3 is TGTGCCAGCAGCTCCCCAGGCTGGGTCGGCGGGGAGCTGTTTTTT. The gene calls are TRBV28 and TRBJ2-2; D gene uncertain. Germline CDR1 is MDHEN and CDR2 is SYDVKM. The germline V and J ends were trimmed by 6 bases and 7 bases, with 18 bases remaining between them. The CDR3 is 15 amino acids.

The DNA for the CDR3 is TGCGCCAGCAGCTTGTGGGATGGATTGGTTGAAGCTTTCTTT. Translated: CASSLWDGLVEAFF. V gene TRBV5-1 combines with J gene TRBJ1-1; D ambiguous. Germline V CDR1 and CDR2: SGHRS, YFSETQ. This CDR3 spans 14 amino acids. Trimming shortened V by 1 base and J by 7 bases, and 14 bases separated the two germline ends. Combining the CDR3 with reference TRBV5-1 and TRBJ1-1 gives the whole variable domain KAGVTQTPRYLIKTRGQQVTLSCSPISGHRSVSWYQQTPGQGLQFLFEYFSETQRNKGNFPGRFSGRQFSNSRSEMNVSTLELGDSALYLCASSLWDGLVEAFFGQGTRLTVV.

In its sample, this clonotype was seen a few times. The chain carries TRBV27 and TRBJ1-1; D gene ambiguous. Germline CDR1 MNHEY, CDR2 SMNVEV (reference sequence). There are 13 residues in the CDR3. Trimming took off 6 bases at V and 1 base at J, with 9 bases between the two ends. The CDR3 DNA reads TGTGCCAGCAGACTCAGCGGGAACACTGAAGCTTTCTTT. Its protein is CASRLSGNTEAFF.

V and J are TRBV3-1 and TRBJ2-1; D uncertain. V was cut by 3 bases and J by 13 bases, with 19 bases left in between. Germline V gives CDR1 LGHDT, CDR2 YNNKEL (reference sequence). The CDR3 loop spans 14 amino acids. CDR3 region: CASSHSPELEAQFF. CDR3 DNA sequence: TGTGCCAGCAGCCACAGTCCCGAGTTGGAAGCTCAGTTCTTC.